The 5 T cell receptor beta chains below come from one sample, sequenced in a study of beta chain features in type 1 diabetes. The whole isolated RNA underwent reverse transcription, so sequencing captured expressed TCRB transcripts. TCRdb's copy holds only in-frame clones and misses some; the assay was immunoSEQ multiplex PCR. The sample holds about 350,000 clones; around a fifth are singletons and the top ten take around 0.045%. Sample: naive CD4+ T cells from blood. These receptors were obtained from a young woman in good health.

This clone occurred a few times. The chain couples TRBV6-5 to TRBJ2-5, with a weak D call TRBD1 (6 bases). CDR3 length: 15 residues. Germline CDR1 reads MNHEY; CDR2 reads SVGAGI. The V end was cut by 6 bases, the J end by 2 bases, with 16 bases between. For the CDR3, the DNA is TGTGCCAGCAGCCCGACGACAGGTTCACAAGAGACCCAGTACTTC. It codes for CASSPTTGSQETQYF.

CDR3 coding DNA: TGTGCCAGCAGCTTGGATTACAGCGAGCAGTACTTC. Protein sequence: CASSLDYSEQYF. The chain is built from TRBV5-4 and TRBJ2-7; D remains unclear. V was pared by 0 bases and J by 6 bases, with 7 bases between. From germline, CDR1 is SGHNT and CDR2 YYREEE (reference sequence). This CDR3 has 12 amino acids.

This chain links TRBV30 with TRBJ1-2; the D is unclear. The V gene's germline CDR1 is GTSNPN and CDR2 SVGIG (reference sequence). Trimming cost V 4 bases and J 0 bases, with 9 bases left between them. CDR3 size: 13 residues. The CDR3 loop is CAWTRSTNYGYTF. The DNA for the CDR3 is TGTGCCTGGACTCGGTCAACTAACTATGGCTACACCTTC.

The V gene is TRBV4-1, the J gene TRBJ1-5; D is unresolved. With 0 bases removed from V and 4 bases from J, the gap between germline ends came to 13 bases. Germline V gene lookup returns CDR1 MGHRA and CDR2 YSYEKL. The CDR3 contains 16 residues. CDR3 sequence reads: CASSQEGGALNQPQHF. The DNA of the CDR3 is TGCGCCAGCAGCCAAGAAGGCGGTGCCCTTAATCAGCCCCAGCATTTT.

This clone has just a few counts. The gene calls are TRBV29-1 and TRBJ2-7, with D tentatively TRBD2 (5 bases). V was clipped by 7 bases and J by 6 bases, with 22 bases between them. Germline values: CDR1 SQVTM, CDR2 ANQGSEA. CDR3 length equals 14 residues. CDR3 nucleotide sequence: TGCAGCGCCCGCTACGCAGGCCTAAGCGGCGAGCAGTACTTC. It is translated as CSARYAGLSGEQYF.